Below, 13 T cell receptor beta chains from the same sample are listed, as sequenced in a study of T cells in Graves' hyperthyroidism and ophthalmopathy. What was amplified from RNA transcripts were TCR beta CDR3 regions. First-round RT-PCR of the TCR CDR3 relied on the HTBI primer set. TCRdb reprocessed the multiplex PCR reads via MiXCR and lists one record per CDR3 protein. The top ten hold over 15% of the sample, which has around 700,000 distinct CDR3 sequences, about 19% seen once. The sequencing input was blood. These receptors came from a woman in her forties or fifties with Graves' hyperthyroidism that later progressed to Graves' ophthalmopathy.

This clonotype was counted ten times or more. CDR3 sequence reads: CASSLTGQPEAFF. CDR3 in DNA: TGTGCCAGCAGCTTAACGGGACAGCCTGAAGCTTTCTTT. The chain combines TRBV11-1 with TRBJ1-1; 7 bases line up with TRBD1. This CDR3 spans 13 amino acids. The junction had 3 bases not matched to a gene; V was cut back by 2 bases and J by 6 bases. CDR1 SGHAT and CDR2 FQDESV come from the germline V gene (reference sequence).

This clonotype was found many times. The gene calls are TRBV30 and TRBJ1-1; tentative D call: TRBD1 (6 bases). The CDR3 loop spans 11 amino acids. Looked up from germline, CDR1 is GTSNPN and CDR2 is SVGIG (reference sequence). With 3 bases removed from V and 8 bases from J, the gap between germline ends came to 10 bases. As DNA, the CDR3 is TGTGCCTGGAGGGACAGTCCCGAAGCTTTCTTT. Its translation: CAWRDSPEAFF.

This clonotype was detected ten times or more. V gene TRBV7-8 combines with J gene TRBJ2-3, with TRBD1 matching 8 bases. The trim removed 5 bases at V and 4 bases at J, leaving 11 bases unmatched. This CDR3 is built from 16 residues. CDR1 SGHVS and CDR2 FQNEAQ come from the germline V gene. CDR3 DNA: TGTGCCAGCAGCCTCTACCCGGGACAGGAGGCAGATACGCAGTATTTT. Translation: CASSLYPGQEADTQYF.

The V and J genes are TRBV5-1 and TRBJ2-7, with unresolved D. Trimming stripped 1 base from V and 2 bases from J, with 16 bases between. This CDR3 has 16 amino acids. Looked up from germline, CDR1 is SGHRS and CDR2 is YFSETQ. CDR3 in DNA: TGCGCCAGCAGCTTGTTATTGGCACAACCCACCTACGAGCAGTACTTC. Protein product: CASSLLLAQPTYEQYF.

The chain has TRBV15 and TRBJ1-1; 9 bases are shared with TRBD1. CDR1 and CDR2 from the germline V gene are LNHNV and YYDKDF (reference sequence). Trimming cost V 0 bases and J 4 bases; bases outside gene matches: 15. The CDR3 is 19 residues long. CDR3 amino acids: CATSRDGWDTGGIGTEAFF. The DNA for the CDR3 is TGTGCCACCAGCAGAGATGGTTGGGACACAGGGGGCATCGGCACTGAAGCTTTCTTT.

This clonotype showed up many times. The chain recombines TRBV30 with TRBJ2-1; D remains ambiguous. V lost 0 bases, J lost 5 bases, and 14 bases lay in between. The CDR3 has 15 amino acids. Germline V gives CDR1 GTSNPN, CDR2 SVGIG (reference sequence). CDR3 sequence: CAWSVPVLRNNEQFF. The CDR3, as DNA: TGTGCCTGGAGTGTACCGGTTCTGCGGAACAATGAGCAGTTCTTC.

This clonotype showed up just a few times. At one end the junction does not follow the germline gene, possibly because of a read error. V gene TRBV20-1 combines with J gene TRBJ2-1, with 7 bases lining up with TRBD2. The CDR3 extends over 12 amino acids. CDR1 and CDR2 from the germline V gene are DFQATT and SNEGSKA (reference sequence). For the CDR3, the DNA is TGCAGTGCCAGAGCGGGGCCCAATGAGCAGTTCTTC. This gives the protein CSARAGPNEQFF.

The table lists this clonotype with many counts. CDR3 protein: CSVEGKDRYGYTF. DNA for the CDR3: TGCAGCGTTGAAGGCAAGGACCGCTATGGCTACACCTTC. The chain employs TRBV29-1 and TRBJ1-2; no clear D gene. With 1 base removed from V and 4 bases from J, the gap between germline ends came to 10 bases. CDR3 size: 13 residues. Germline loops: CDR1 SQVTM, CDR2 ANQGSEA.

The chain combines TRBV7-6 with TRBJ1-5, with unresolved D. V gave up 5 bases and J gave up 6 bases, with 14 bases separating them. The CDR3 sequence is 14 residues long. Germline V CDR1 and CDR2: SGHVS, FNYEAQ. This CDR3 reads CASSRLEGRQPQHF. The CDR3 coding sequence is TGTGCCAGCAGCCGCCTTGAGGGCCGTCAGCCCCAGCATTTT.

This CDR3 is CASRETSGGAADEQYF. The CDR3 DNA reads TGTGCCAGCAGGGAGACTAGCGGGGGGGCGGCGGATGAGCAGTACTTC. This chain uses TRBV2 with TRBJ2-7; 14 bases map to TRBD2. The CDR3 loop spans 16 amino acids. The ends lost 6 bases at V and 7 bases at J; junction bases unmatched: 11. Germline values: CDR1 SNHLY, CDR2 FYNNEI.

On this clonotype itself: Germline and junction disagree at one end, which may indicate a read error. The rearrangement uses TRBV5-8 and TRBJ2-7; D is undetermined. This CDR3 spans 12 amino acids. Germline-derived CDR1 and CDR2 are SGHTS and YDEGEE. CDR3 coding DNA: TGTGCCGGCAGCTTGAACGTATACGAGCAGTACTTC. Encoded protein: CAGSLNVYEQYF.

The gene calls are TRBV2 and TRBJ1-6, with TRBD1 identical over 7 bases. The CDR3 runs 14 residues. V gave up 3 bases and J gave up 10 bases; unmatched junction bases: 6. Germline V gene sequence: CDR1 SNHLY, CDR2 FYNNEI. The CDR3: CASSELQGLSPLHF. In nucleotides, the CDR3 is TGTGCCAGCAGTGAGTTACAGGGGTTGTCACCCCTCCACTTT.

The rearrangement links TRBV7-2 to TRBJ1-4, with D tentatively TRBD1 (5 bases). Between the trimmed V and J ends, which lost 1 base and 7 bases, there was a span of 7 bases. The CDR3 contains 13 residues. Per germline, CDR1 SGHTA and CDR2 FQGNSA. In nucleotides, the CDR3 is TGTGCCAGCAGCTTAGTGGGGGGTGAAAAACTGTTTTTT. Protein: CASSLVGGEKLFF.